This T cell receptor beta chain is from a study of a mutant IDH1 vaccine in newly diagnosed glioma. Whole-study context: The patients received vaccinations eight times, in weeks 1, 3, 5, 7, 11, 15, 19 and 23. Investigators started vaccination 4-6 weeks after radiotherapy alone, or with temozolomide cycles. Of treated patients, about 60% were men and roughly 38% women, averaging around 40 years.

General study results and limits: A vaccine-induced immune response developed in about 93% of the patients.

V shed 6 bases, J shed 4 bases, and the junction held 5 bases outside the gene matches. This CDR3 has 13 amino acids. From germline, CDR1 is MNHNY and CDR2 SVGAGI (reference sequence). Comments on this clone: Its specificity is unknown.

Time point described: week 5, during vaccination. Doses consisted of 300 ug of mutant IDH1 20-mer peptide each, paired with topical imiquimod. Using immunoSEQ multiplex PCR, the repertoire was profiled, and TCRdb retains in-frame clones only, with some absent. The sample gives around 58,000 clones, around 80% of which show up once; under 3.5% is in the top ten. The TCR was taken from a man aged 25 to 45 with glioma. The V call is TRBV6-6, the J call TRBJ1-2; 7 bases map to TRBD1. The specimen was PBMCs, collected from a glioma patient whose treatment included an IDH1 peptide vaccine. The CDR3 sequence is CASSPGDSYGYTF. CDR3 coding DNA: TGTGCCAGCAGCCCCGGGGACAGCTATGGCTACACCTTC.